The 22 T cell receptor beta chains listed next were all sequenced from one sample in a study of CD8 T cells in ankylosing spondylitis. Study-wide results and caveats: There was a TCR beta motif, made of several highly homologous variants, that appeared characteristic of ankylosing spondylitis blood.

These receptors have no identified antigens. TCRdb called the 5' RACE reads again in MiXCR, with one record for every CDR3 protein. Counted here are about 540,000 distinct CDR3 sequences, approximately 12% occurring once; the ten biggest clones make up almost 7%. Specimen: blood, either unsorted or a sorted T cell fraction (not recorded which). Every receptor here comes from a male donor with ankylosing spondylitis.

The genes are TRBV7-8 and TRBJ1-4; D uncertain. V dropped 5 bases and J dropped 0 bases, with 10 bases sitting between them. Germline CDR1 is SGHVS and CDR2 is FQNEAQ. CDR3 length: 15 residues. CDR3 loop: CASSKTYATNEKLFF. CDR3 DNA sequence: TGTGCCAGCAGCAAGACGTACGCAACTAATGAAAAACTGTTTTTT.

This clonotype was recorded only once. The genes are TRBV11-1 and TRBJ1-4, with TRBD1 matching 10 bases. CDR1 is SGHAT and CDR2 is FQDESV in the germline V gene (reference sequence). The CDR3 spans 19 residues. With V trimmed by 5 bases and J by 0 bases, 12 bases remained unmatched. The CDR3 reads CASSPGQGPTFATNEKLFF. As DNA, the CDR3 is TGTGCCAGCAGCCCGGGACAGGGGCCCACCTTTGCAACTAATGAAAAACTGTTTTTT.

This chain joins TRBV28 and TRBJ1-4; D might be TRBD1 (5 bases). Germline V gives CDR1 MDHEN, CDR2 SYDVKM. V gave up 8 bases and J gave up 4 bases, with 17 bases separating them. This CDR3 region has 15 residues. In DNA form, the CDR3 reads TGTGCCAGCGGCTCTCCGGGGGGTCTTAATGAAAAACTGTTTTTT. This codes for CASGSPGGLNEKLFF.

CDR3 residues: CASSSPGDTLHF. DNA of the CDR3: TGCGCCAGCAGCTCCCCAGGAGACACCCTCCACTTT. V usage is TRBV5-1 and J usage is TRBJ1-6; D not certain. V was pared by 3 bases and J by 14 bases, with 12 bases between. CDR1 and CDR2 (germline): SGHRS, YFSETQ. The CDR3 sequence is 12 residues long.

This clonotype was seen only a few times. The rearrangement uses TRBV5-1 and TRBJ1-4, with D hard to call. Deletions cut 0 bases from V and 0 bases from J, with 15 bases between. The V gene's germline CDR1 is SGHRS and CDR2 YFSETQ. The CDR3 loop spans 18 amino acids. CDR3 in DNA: TGCGCCAGCAGCTTGGCCCAGCAGGACTCCGCAACTAATGAAAAACTGTTTTTT. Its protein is CASSLAQQDSATNEKLFF. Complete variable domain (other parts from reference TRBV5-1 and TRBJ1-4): KAGVTQTPRYLIKTRGQQVTLSCSPISGHRSVSWYQQTPGQGLQFLFEYFSETQRNKGNFPGRFSGRQFSNSRSEMNVSTLELGDSALYLCASSLAQQDSATNEKLFFGSGTQLSVL.

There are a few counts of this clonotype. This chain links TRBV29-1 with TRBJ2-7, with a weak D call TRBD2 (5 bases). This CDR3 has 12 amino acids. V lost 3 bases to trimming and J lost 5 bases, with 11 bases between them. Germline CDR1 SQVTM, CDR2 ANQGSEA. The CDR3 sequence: CSVDPGVDEQYF. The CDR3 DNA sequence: TGCAGCGTTGATCCCGGGGTGGACGAGCAGTACTTC.

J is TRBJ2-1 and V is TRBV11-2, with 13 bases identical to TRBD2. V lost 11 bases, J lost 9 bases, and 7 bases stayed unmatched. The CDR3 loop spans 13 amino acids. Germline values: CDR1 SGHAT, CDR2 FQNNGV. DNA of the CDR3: TGTGCCGCAAAACTAGCGGGAGGGGTTGAGCAGTTCTTC. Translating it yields CAAKLAGGVEQFF.

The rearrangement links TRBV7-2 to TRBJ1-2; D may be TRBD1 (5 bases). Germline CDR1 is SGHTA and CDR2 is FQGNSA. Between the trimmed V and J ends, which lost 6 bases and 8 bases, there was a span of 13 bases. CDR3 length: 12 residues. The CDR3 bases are TGTGCCAGCAGGCCCTCGGGGGGAGGCTACACCTTC. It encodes CASRPSGGGYTF.

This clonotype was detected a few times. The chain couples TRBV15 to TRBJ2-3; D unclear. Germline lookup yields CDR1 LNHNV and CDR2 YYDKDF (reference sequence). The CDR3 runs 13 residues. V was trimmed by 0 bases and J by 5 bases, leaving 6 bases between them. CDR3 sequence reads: CATSRERLDTQYF. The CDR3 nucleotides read TGTGCCACCAGCAGAGAGAGATTAGATACGCAGTATTTT.

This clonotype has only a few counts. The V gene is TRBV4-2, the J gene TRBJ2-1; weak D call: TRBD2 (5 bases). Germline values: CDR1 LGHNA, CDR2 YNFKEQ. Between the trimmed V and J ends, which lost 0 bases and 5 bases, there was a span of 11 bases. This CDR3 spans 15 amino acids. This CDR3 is CASSQDVGRNNEQFF. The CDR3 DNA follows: TGTGCCAGCAGCCAAGATGTTGGGAGAAACAATGAGCAGTTCTTC.

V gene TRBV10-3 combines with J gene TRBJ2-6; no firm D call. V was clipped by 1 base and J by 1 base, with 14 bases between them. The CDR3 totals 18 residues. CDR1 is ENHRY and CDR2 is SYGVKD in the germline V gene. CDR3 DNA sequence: TGTGCCATCAGTGAGTTGTGGGGAAGGGAATCTGGGGCCAACGTCCTGACTTTC. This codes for CAISELWGRESGANVLTF.

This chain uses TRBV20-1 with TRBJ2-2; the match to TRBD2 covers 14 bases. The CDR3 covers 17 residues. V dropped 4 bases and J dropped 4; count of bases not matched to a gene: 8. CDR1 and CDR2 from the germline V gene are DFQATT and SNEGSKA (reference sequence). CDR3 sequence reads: CSANPGTSGSSTGELFF. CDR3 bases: TGCAGTGCTAACCCCGGGACTAGCGGGAGTTCCACCGGGGAGCTGTTTTTT.

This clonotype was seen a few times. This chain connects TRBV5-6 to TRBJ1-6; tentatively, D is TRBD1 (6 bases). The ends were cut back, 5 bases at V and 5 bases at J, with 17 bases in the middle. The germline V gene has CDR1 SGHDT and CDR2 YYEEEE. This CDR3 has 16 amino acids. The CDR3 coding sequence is TGTGCCAGCAGGAAAGTAGGGGGTCTCGATAATTCACCCCTCCACTTT. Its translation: CASRKVGGLDNSPLHF.

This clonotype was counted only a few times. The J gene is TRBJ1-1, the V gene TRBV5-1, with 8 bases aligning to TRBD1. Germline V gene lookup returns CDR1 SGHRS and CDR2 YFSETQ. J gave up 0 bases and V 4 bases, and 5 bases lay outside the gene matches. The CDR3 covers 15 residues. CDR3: CASSVKTGVNTEAFF. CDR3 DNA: TGCGCCAGCAGCGTCAAGACAGGGGTGAACACTGAAGCTTTCTTT.

The CDR3 loop reads CASSKLAGVGQETQYF. CDR3 DNA: TGTGCCAGCAGCAAACTAGCGGGAGTTGGACAAGAGACCCAGTACTTC. The chain employs TRBV7-9 and TRBJ2-5; TRBD2 matches 11 bases. V trimming: 5 bases; J trimming: 2 bases; junction bases outside the gene matches: 7. The CDR3 contains 16 residues. Germline CDR1 SEHNR, CDR2 FQNEAQ (reference sequence).

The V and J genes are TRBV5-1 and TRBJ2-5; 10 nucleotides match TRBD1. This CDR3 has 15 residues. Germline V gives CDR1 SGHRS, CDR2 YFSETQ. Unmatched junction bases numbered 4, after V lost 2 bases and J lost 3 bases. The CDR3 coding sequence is TGCGCCAGCAGCTTTTTAGGGACAGGGGAAGAGACCCAGTACTTC. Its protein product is CASSFLGTGEETQYF. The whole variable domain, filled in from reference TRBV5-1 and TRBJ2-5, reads KAGVTQTPRYLIKTRGQQVTLSCSPISGHRSVSWYQQTPGQGLQFLFEYFSETQRNKGNFPGRFSGRQFSNSRSEMNVSTLELGDSALYLCASSFLGTGEETQYFGPGTRLLVL.

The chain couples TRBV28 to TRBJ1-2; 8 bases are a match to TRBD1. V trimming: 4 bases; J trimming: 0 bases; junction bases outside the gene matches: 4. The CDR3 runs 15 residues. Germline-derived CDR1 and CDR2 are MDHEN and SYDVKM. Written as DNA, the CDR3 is TGTGCCAGCAGTTCGGACAGGGTGGCTAACTATGGCTACACCTTC. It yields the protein CASSSDRVANYGYTF.

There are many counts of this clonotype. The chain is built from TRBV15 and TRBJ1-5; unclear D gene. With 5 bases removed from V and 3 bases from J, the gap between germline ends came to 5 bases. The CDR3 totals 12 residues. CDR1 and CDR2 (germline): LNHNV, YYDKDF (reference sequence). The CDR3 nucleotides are TGTGCCACCAGCGGGTCCAATCAGCCCCAGCATTTT. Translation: CATSGSNQPQHF.

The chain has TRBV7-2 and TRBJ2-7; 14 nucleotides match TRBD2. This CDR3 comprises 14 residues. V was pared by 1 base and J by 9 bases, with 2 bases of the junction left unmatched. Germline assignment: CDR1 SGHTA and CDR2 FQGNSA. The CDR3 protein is CASSLGLAGGWQYF. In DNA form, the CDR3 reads TGTGCCAGCAGCTTAGGACTAGCGGGAGGGTGGCAGTACTTC.

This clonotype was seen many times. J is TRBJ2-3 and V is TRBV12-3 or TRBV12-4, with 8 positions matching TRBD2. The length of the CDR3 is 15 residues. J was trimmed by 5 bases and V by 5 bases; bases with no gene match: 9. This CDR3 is CASSPGLARGDTQYF. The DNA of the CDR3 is TGTGCCAGCAGTCCCGGACTAGCCCGGGGAGATACGCAGTATTTT.

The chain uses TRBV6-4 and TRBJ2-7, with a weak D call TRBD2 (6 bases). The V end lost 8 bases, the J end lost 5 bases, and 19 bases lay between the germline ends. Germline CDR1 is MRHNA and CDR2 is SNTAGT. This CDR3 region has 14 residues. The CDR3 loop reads CASVPLAKRNEQYV. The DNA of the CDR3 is TGTGCCAGCGTCCCCCTAGCGAAACGTAACGAGCAGTACGTC.

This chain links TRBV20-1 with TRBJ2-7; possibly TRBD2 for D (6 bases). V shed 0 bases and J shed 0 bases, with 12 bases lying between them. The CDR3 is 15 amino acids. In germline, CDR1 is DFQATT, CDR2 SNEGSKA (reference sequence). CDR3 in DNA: TGCAGTGCTAGAGAGGGTAGCGGTACCTCCTACGAGCAGTACTTC. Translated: CSAREGSGTSYEQYF.